This T cell receptor beta chain was captured in a study of CD8+CD57+ T cells in acquired aplastic anemia. Worth noting for this clonotype: Its antigen is unknown.

Study-wide points: Patients and controls shared just under 30 CD8+ CDR3 sequences, highly expressed in patients.

Selection for sequencing was limited to patients who had shown CD8+CD57+ cell expansion by flow cytometry. Using genomic DNA as the template, TCR beta VDJ and CDR3 profiling was carried out. From the reads, TCRdb called clonotypes with MiXCR, one entry per CDR3 protein. Of approximately 250,000 distinct CDR3 sequences listed, 82% are singletons. Input material: sorted CD4+, CD8+, or CD8+CD57+ T cells (not recorded which) from PBMCs. The receptor was isolated from a human donor with aplastic anemia.

CDR3 residues: CASSLAQGNYEQYF. The DNA of the CDR3 is TGTGCCAGCAGTTTGGCGCAGGGGAACTACGAGCAGTACTTC. The V gene is TRBV7-8, the J gene TRBJ2-7, with D maybe TRBD1 (6 bases). There are 14 residues in the CDR3. V was pared by 6 bases and J by 3 bases, with 15 bases between. In germline, CDR1 is SGHVS, CDR2 FQNEAQ.